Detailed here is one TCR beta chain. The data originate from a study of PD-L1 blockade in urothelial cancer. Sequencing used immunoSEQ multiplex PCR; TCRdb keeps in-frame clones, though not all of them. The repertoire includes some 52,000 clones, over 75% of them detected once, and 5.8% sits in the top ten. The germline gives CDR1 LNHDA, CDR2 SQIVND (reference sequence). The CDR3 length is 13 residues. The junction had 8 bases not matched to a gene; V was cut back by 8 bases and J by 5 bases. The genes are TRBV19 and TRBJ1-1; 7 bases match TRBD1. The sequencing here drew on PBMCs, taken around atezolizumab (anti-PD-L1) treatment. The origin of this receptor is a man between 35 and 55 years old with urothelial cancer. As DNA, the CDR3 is TGTGCCAGTTCCAGACAGGGACAGACTGAAGCTTTCTTT. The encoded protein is CASSRQGQTEAFF.